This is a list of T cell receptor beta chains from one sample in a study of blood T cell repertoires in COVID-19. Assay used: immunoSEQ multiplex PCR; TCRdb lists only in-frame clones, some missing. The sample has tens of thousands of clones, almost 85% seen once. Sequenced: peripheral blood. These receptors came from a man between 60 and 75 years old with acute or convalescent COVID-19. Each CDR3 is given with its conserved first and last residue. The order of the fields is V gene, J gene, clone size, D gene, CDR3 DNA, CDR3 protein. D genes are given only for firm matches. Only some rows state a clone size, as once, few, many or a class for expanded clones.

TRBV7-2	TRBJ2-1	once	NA	TGTGCCAGCAGCAAAAGGACGGGACAAGAGCAGTTCTTC	CASSKRTGQEQFF
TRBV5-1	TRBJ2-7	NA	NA	TGCGCCAGCAGCGTTTTAGGGGCCCGGAACGAGCAGTACTTC	CASSVLGARNEQYF
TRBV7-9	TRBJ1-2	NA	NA	TGTGCCAGCAGCAATACAGGGTACTATGGCTACACCTTC	CASSNTGYYGYTF
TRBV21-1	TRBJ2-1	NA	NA	TGTGCCAGCAGCAAAGCGCTAGCGGGGGACAATGAGCAGTTCTTC	CASSKALAGDNEQFF
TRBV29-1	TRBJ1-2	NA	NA	TGCAGCGTTGGGGGGGGTGACGGGTCCGGCTACACCTTC	CSVGGGDGSGYTF
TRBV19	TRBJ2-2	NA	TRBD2	TGTGCCAGTACCTTTAGCGGGGGATCGAACACCGGGGAGCTGTTTTTT	CASTFSGGSNTGELFF
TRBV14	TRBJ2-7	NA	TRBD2	TGTGCCAGCAGCCCCCTAGGAGGACTAGGCGAGCAGTACTTC	CASSPLGGLGEQYF
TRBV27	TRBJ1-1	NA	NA	TGTGCCAGCAGTTCGTCCAGGAACACTGAAGCTTTCTTT	CASSSSRNTEAFF
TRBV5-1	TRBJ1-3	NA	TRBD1	TGCGCCAGCAGCTTGGCAACAGGGGCCATCTCTGGAAACACCATATATTTT	CASSLATGAISGNTIYF
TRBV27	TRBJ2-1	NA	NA	TGTGCCAGCAGTCCAGGGACCAATCTGGAGGGTGAGCAGTTCTTC	CASSPGTNLEGEQFF
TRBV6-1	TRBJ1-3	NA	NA	TGTGCCAGCAGTGAAGTATTGACAACTCTGTCGGGAAACACCATATATTTT	CASSEVLTTLSGNTIYF
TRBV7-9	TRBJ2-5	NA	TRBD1	TGTGCCAGCAGCTCCGGAGCAGGGGGTAGAGAGACCCAGTACTTC	CASSSGAGGRETQYF
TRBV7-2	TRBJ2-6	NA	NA	TGTGCCAGCAGCTTAGGGGGCGCTGGGGCCAACGTCCTGACTTTC	CASSLGGAGANVLTF
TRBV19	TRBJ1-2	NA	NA	TGTGCCAGTAGTATAGACCGGGGGGGCCGGAATGGCCACACCTTC	CASSIDRGGRNGHTF
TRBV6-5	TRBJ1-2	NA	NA	TGTGCCAGCACCTACGGAGGGAGTGGTAACTATGGCTACACCTTC	CASTYGGSGNYGYTF
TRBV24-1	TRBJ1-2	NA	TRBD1	TGTGCCACCAGTGATCGGACAGGAGGCTATGGCTACACCTTC	CATSDRTGGYGYTF
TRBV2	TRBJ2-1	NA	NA	TGTGCCAGCAGTGACTGGGACGGGAGTTTCAATGAGCAGTTCTTC	CASSDWDGSFNEQFF
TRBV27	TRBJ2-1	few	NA	TGTGCCAGCAGTTTCCGACGGGACACGCCCAATGAGCAGTTCTTC	CASSFRRDTPNEQFF
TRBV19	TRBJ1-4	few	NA	TGTGCCAGTAGTTCCGGGGGGGGAAATGAAAAACTGTTTTTT	CASSSGGGNEKLFF
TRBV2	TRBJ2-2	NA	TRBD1	TGTGCCAGCTGGGCGGGACAGGGATTTGCCGGGGAGCTGTTTTTT	CASWAGQGFAGELFF
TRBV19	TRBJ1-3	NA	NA	TGTGCCAGCCGCCGGATCTACAGTGGAAACACCATATATTTT	CASRRIYSGNTIYF
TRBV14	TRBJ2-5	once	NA	TGTGCCAGCAGCCAAGCTTCGACCCAGTACTTC	CASSQASTQYF
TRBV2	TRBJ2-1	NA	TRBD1	TGTGCCAGCAGTGATCGCAGGGGGCCATTCTCCTACAATGAGCAGTTCTTC	CASSDRRGPFSYNEQFF
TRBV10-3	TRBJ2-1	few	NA	TGTGCCAACCGGGCAGGGAACGGTGAGCAGTTCTTC	CANRAGNGEQFF
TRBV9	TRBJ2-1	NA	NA	TGTGCCAGCAGCGCGGACGGGAGCTCCTACAATGAGCAGTTCTTC	CASSADGSSYNEQFF
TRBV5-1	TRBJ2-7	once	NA	TGCGCCAGCAGCTTGGGAGGGGGTAACGATTACGAGCAGTACTTC	CASSLGGGNDYEQYF
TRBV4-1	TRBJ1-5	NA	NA	TGCGCCAGCAGCCCCGGTAACGGGCAGCCCCAGCATTTT	CASSPGNGQPQHF
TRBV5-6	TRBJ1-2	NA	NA	TGTGCCAGCAACCTCGCGACAGTCCGCTATGGCTACACCTTC	CASNLATVRYGYTF
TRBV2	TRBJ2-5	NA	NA	TGTGCCAGCACAGGGTCCGGAGAGACCCAGTACTTC	CASTGSGETQYF
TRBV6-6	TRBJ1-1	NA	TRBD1	TGTGCCAGCAGGGGACAGGGAGGGGACAGGAACACTGAAGCTTTCTTT	CASRGQGGDRNTEAFF
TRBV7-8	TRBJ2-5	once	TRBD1	TGTGCCAGCAGCGTGTGGACAGGGCAAGAGACCCAGTACTTC	CASSVWTGQETQYF
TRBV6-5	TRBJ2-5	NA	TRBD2	TGTGCCAGCAGTTACTCCCGGACTAGCCGCGGGCCCCAGTACTTC	CASSYSRTSRGPQYF
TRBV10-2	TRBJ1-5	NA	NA	TGCGCCAGCAGTGTACTTACCCAGCCCCAGCATTTT	CASSVLTQPQHF
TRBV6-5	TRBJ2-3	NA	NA	TGTGCCAGCAGTTACGGAGGAGGGTACACAGATACGCAGTATTTT	CASSYGGGYTDTQYF
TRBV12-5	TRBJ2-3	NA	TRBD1	TGTGCTAGTGGTTTGACAGGGGCAGATACGCAGTATTTT	CASGLTGADTQYF
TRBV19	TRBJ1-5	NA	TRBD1	TGTGCCAGTAGTATAACCCACGGGACAGGGAATAGGCAGCCCCAGCATTTT	CASSITHGTGNRQPQHF
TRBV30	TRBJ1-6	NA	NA	TGTGCCTGGAGTGTGACAGCTAATTCACCCCTCCACTTT	CAWSVTANSPLHF
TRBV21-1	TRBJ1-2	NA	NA	TGTGCCAGCAGCCTGCCCGAGGAGGGAAGAAATGGCTACACCTTC	CASSLPEEGRNGYTF
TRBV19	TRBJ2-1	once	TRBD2	TGTGCCAGTAGTATAACTAGCGGTTTCTACAATGAGCAGTTCTTC	CASSITSGFYNEQFF
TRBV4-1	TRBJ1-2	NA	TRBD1	TGCGCCAGCAGCCAAGTCAACAGGGGTGGTGGCTACACCTTC	CASSQVNRGGGYTF
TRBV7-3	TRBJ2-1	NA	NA	TGTGCCAGCAGCTTAAACGACTGGGACAATGAGCAGTTCTTC	CASSLNDWDNEQFF
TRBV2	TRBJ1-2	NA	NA	TGTGCTCAGCAGGGAACAGGTCCCTATGGCTACACCTTC	CAQQGTGPYGYTF
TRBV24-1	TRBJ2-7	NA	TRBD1	TGTGCCACCAGTGATTTGCTACAGGGGAAATACGAGCAGTACTTC	CATSDLLQGKYEQYF
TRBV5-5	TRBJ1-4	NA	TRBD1	TGTGCCAGCAGCTGGGGGACAGGGAGGTCTGAAAAACTGTTTTTT	CASSWGTGRSEKLFF
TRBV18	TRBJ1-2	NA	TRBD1	TGTGCCAGCTCATCGACAGGGGAGGCTGGCTACACCTTC	CASSSTGEAGYTF
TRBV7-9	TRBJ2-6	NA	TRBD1	TGTGCCAGCAGCCAACCGACAGGGGCCCAAACTTCTGGGGCCAACGTCCTGACTTTC	CASSQPTGAQTSGANVLTF